This section outlines one T cell receptor (beta chain) sequence together with its context. There is no known antigen for this receptor. Within one base of it there is no much larger clone, and no base qualities were kept. The data originate from a study of T cells in Graves' hyperthyroidism and ophthalmopathy (dated by TCRdb to between 2017 and 2020). Regarding the complete study: Peripheral blood samples were taken at the time of initial diagnosis, prior to any treatment. In about 6 Graves' hyperthyroidism patients, the study also compared T-cell repertoires from thyroid tissue with T-cell repertoires from blood. TCR Vbeta CDR3 sequencing of 135 peripheral blood samples (about 45 ophthalmopathy, 75 hyperthyroidism and some 17 progressor patients) is reported in the paper. Once sampling was done, hyperthyroidism patients were given methimazole at a starting dose of 30 mg daily, whereas ophthalmopathy patients were given high-dose intravenous methylprednisolone. A discovery cohort of approximately 100 patients, about 44 with Graves' ophthalmopathy and approximately 60 with stable Graves' hyperthyroidism, was used to find distinguishing TCR V-J signatures. For training and testing, the roughly 97 patients in the discovery cohort were randomly divided in a 7:3 ratio. Prospective prediction of ophthalmopathy was tested in an independent validation cohort consisting of some 19 hyperthyroidism patients and 15 to 17 patients who later progressed to ophthalmopathy.

Hyperthyroidism patients were newly diagnosed, had a disease duration of under 2 months, and were aged 18 to 65 years. Any patient with an uncontrolled infection, another autoimmune disease, pregnancy or lactation was excluded. Diagnoses were established on the basis of clinical symptoms, serum thyroxine and TRAb, thyroid ultrasound, and orbital computed tomography. For progressor patients, blood was drawn at the first diagnosis of hyperthyroidism, before any ophthalmopathy symptoms had appeared. PBMCs were isolated from about 9.2 ml of fresh peripheral blood by Ficoll-Paque density gradient centrifugation. Progressor patients were initially diagnosed with Graves' hyperthyroidism and developed ophthalmopathy during follow-up. Total RNA was extracted using Trizol reagent, and RNA quality was assessed on an Agilent 2100 Bioanalyzer. Study-wide conclusions, independent of this receptor: No statistical method was used to set the sample size in advance, and investigators knew the group allocation. Most expanded thyroid clonotypes (frequency above 0.001) were also detected in blood, a finding suggesting that blood repertoires may reflect thyroid immune responses. A model built on a 13 V-J signature distinguished ophthalmopathy from stable hyperthyroidism, reaching roughly 88% sensitivity and around 81% specificity in cross-validation and 80%/75% in testing. During validation, the model predicted progression to ophthalmopathy a median of around 7 months ahead of onset, with almost 71% sensitivity and roughly 75% specificity.

Inclusive of the bounding cysteine and phenylalanine, the CDR3 is 15 residues long. CDR3 DNA only is kept here, 45 bases in frame from base 1. Reading the germline V gene gives CDR1 SGHRS and CDR2 YFSETQ. V is cut by 1 base and J by 6 bases, and the space between the germline ends is 14 bases. The TCR beta CDR3 regions were amplified from RNA transcripts. The TCR CDR3 was subjected to a first round of RT-PCR using the HTBI primer set and the Qiagen OneStep RT-PCR kit. Libraries were constructed in a second round of multiplex PCR, after which size selection and purification were carried out. Libraries were sequenced paired-end with 100 bp reads on an Illumina HiSeq2000. The original pipeline was this. SOAPnuke was used to process the raw data, throwing out any read that contained adapters or uncalled bases, had a mean Phred below 15, or lacked an exact constant-primer or identifier match. High-quality paired reads were merged with COPE v1.2.5, and unique nucleotide sequences were defined as clonotypes. Clonotypes were aligned to IMGT TRBV, TRBD and TRBJ reference segments using MiTCR v1.1. Analysis was restricted to V-J combinations with a frequency above 0.0001, which covered 99.2% of repertoires. A TCS score was defined as the ratio between F50 (clonal expansion) and ExV (chaos), using BLOSUM62-based TCRdist between CDR3 peptides within each V-J. Welch's t-statistics and random forest reduced 500 to 550 V-J features to fewer than 15, which were used in a naive Bayes classifier (R e1071). TCRdb reprocessed the public reads (quality trimming at Q25 with fastp, clone calling with MiXCR) and kept in-frame beta chains. Each CDR3 protein appears once, grouped with its most common genes and DNA. The V and J calls reflect TCRdb's pipeline rather than the authors' work. The sample table contains more than 550,000 distinct CDR3 sequences; only one count was recorded for 18% of them. The ten largest clones add up to around 15% of the sample.

The V and J segments used are TRBV5-1 and TRBJ1-5; the D gene is perhaps TRBD1, on 6 matching bases. Material for sequencing was blood. The TCR originated in a woman between 50 and 59 years old with Graves' hyperthyroidism that later progressed to Graves' ophthalmopathy. The DNA sequence is as follows: TGCGCCAGCAGCTTGACCGTAGGAGGGGGTCAGCCCCAGCATTTT. It is translated as CASSLTVGGGQPQHF.